The 11 T cell receptor beta chains below all came from one sample that was sequenced in a study of CD8+CD57+ T cells in acquired aplastic anemia. Researchers used genomic DNA as the template to profile TCR beta VDJ and CDR3. From the reads, TCRdb called clonotypes with MiXCR, one entry per CDR3 protein. The sample has 150,000 to 200,000 distinct CDR3 sequences, about 64% seen once; the top ten hold around 42%. The sequencing sample was made of sorted CD4+, CD8+, or CD8+CD57+ T cells (not recorded which) from PBMCs. The receptors were sampled from a human donor with severe aplastic anemia or a healthy control (not recorded which).

The chain links TRBV7-2 to TRBJ1-6; D unclear. Germline V lookup: CDR1 SGHTA, CDR2 FQGNSA. V lost 4 bases and J lost 6, with 7 bases in between. The CDR3 has 13 amino acids. The CDR3 DNA reads as TGTGCCAGCAGCTACACGATTAATTCACCCCTCCACTTT. Its protein product is CASSYTINSPLHF.

The chain has TRBV20-1 and TRBJ2-7, with 7 bases matching TRBD1. The CDR3 has 12 residues. Losses at the gene ends were 5 bases for V and 2 bases for J; bases not matched to a gene: 3. The germline V gene encodes CDR1 DFQATT and CDR2 SNEGSKA (reference sequence). The CDR3 protein is CSAPDRAYEQYF. The DNA for the CDR3 is TGCAGTGCTCCTGACAGGGCCTACGAGCAGTACTTC.

The table lists this clonotype with a few counts. The genes are TRBV7-2 and TRBJ2-6, with no clear D. CDR1 is SGHTA and CDR2 is FQGNSA in the germline V gene. The CDR3 has 16 amino acids. The V end lost 3 bases, the J end lost 0 bases, and 9 bases lay between the germline ends. The CDR3 protein is CASSFSVNSGANVLTF. The CDR3 DNA reads as TGTGCCAGCAGCTTCAGCGTAAACTCTGGGGCCAACGTCCTGACTTTC. Based on the CDR3 plus reference TRBV7-2 and TRBJ2-6, the full variable domain is GAGVSQSPSNKVTEKGKDVELRCDPISGHTALYWYRQSLGQGLEFLIYFQGNSAPDKSGLPSDRFSAERTGGSVSTLTIQRTQQEDSAVYLCASSFSVNSGANVLTFGAGSRLTVL.

This clonotype was detected only once. This could be a read error, since a much larger clone is one nucleotide away. This sequence joins TRBV7-9 and TRBJ2-5; the D gene is possibly TRBD2 (7 bases). Per the germline V gene, CDR1 is SEHNR and CDR2 is FQNEAQ (reference sequence). CDR3 size: 16 residues. The V end lost 7 bases, the J end lost 11 bases, and 29 bases lay between the germline ends. CDR3: CASTLGRGGTYNEQYF. Written as DNA, the CDR3 is TGTGCCAGCACCCTAGGCCGCGGGGGCACCTACAATGAGCAGTACTTC.

V and J are TRBV2 and TRBJ1-6; D is possibly TRBD1 (6 bases). In germline, CDR1 is SNHLY, CDR2 FYNNEI. Trimming took off 9 bases at V and 7 bases at J, with 10 bases between the two ends. This CDR3 has 12 residues. CDR3: CARQGGNSPLHF. CDR3 nucleotides: TGTGCCAGACAGGGAGGGAATTCACCCCTCCACTTT.

V is TRBV10-3 and J is TRBJ1-1, with 8 bases that match TRBD1. V was pared by 11 bases and J by 1 base, with 6 bases of the junction left unmatched. The CDR3 runs 13 residues. Germline CDR1 and CDR2: ENHRY and SYGVKD. The CDR3: CAHQDRENTEAFF. The CDR3 nucleotides are TGTGCCCACCAGGACAGGGAGAACACTGAAGCTTTCTTT.

The genes are TRBV15 and TRBJ1-2, with 7 bases aligning to TRBD1. There are 16 residues in the CDR3. The J segment lost 8 bases and the V segment lost 0 bases, leaving 12 bases of the junction unmatched. The germline gives CDR1 LNHNV, CDR2 YYDKDF (reference sequence). The CDR3 protein is CATSRDIPTGLGGYTF. CDR3 bases: TGTGCCACCAGCAGAGACATCCCGACAGGGCTTGGAGGCTACACCTTC. The full variable domain, with the rest looked up from reference TRBV15 and TRBJ1-2, is DAMVIQNPRYQVTQFGKPVTLSCSQTLNHNVMYWYQQKSSQAPKLLFHYYDKDFNNEADTPDNFQSRRPNTSFCFLDIRSPGLGDTAMYLCATSRDIPTGLGGYTFGSGTRLTVV.

This CDR3 is CSASPVRRNGYTF. For the CDR3, the DNA is TGCAGTGCTAGCCCCGTGCGACGGAATGGCTACACCTTC. The V call is TRBV20-1, the J call TRBJ1-2, with unresolved D. V was trimmed by 3 bases and J by 6 bases, leaving 14 bases between them. The CDR3 sequence is 13 residues long. Germline V gene sequence: CDR1 DFQATT, CDR2 SNEGSKA (reference sequence).

The V and J genes are TRBV24-1 and TRBJ2-7; 7 positions agree with TRBD2. The germline V gene has CDR1 KGHDR and CDR2 SFDVKD. The V and J ends lost 3 bases and 4 bases, in that order; junction bases with no gene match: 5. There are 14 residues in the CDR3. CDR3 region: CATSDLTSEYEQYF. CDR3 coding DNA: TGTGCCACCAGTGATCTAACTAGCGAGTACGAGCAGTACTTC.

The chain has TRBV19 and TRBJ2-1; D is possibly TRBD1 (6 bases). V was trimmed by 6 bases and J by 4 bases, leaving 13 bases between them. CDR3 length equals 14 residues. Germline V CDR1 and CDR2: LNHDA, SQIVND (reference sequence). Here the CDR3 DNA reads TGTGCCAGTAGACCCCAGGGGCAATACAATGAGCAGTTCTTC. Protein: CASRPQGQYNEQFF.

The CDR3 sequence is CASMDWGEQYF. The CDR3 coding sequence is TGTGCCAGCATGGATTGGGGCGAGCAGTACTTC. This chain connects TRBV6-1 to TRBJ2-7; D not resolved. CDR1 MNHNS and CDR2 SASEGT come from the germline V gene. V gave up 7 bases and J gave up 6 bases, with 10 bases separating them. This CDR3 has 11 residues.